This passage covers 22 T cell receptor beta chains from one sample sequenced in a study of blood T cell repertoires in COVID-19. Only in-frame clones appear in the TCRdb table, and some are missing; sequencing was by immunoSEQ multiplex PCR. The data show 260,000 or so clones, roughly 84% seen once. The specimen sequenced was peripheral blood. Receptors were obtained from a human donor in a cohort sampled during active COVID-19.

This clone was observed a handful of times. J is TRBJ1-6 and V is TRBV27; TRBD1 matches 9 bases. V was clipped by 8 bases and J by 5 bases; unmatched bases: 4. The CDR3 spans 14 residues. From germline, CDR1 is MNHEY and CDR2 SMNVEV (reference sequence). The CDR3 loop reads CASRDRANNSPLHF. The CDR3 DNA reads TGTGCCAGCCGGGACAGGGCGAATAATTCACCCCTCCACTTT.

This chain connects TRBV25-1 to TRBJ2-2; D not certain. Germline CDR1 MGHDK, CDR2 SYGVNS. The CDR3 is 16 residues long. Trimming shortened V by 3 bases and J by 1 base, and 12 bases separated the two germline ends. CDR3 protein: CASSDVGRKNTGELFF. CDR3 nucleotides: TGTGCCAGCAGTGATGTGGGCCGGAAGAACACCGGGGAGCTGTTTTTT.

The V gene is TRBV4-1, the J gene TRBJ2-2, with 8 bases fitting TRBD2. V lost 1 base and J lost 1; bases outside the gene matches: 2. This CDR3 is built from 16 residues. Germline values: CDR1 MGHRA, CDR2 YSYEKL. This chain's CDR3 is CASSQGLARNTGELFF. Written as DNA, the CDR3 is TGCGCCAGCAGCCAAGGACTAGCGAGGAACACCGGGGAGCTGTTTTTT.

The rearrangement links TRBV5-1 to TRBJ2-3; 10 bases line up with TRBD2. Germline V gene sequence: CDR1 SGHRS, CDR2 YFSETQ. Unmatched junction bases numbered 4, after V lost 4 bases and J lost 2 bases. CDR3 size: 15 residues. The CDR3 nucleotides are TGCGCCAGCAGCCCAGCGGGAGGGGTCACAGATACGCAGTATTTT. It is translated as CASSPAGGVTDTQYF.

The chain couples TRBV7-2 to TRBJ1-1, with TRBD1 matching over 9 bases. CDR1 and CDR2 (germline): SGHTA, FQGNSA. V shed 3 bases, J shed 1 base, and the junction held 3 bases outside the gene matches. The CDR3 runs 15 residues. The CDR3 spells CASSFETGGNTEAFF. The DNA for the CDR3 is TGTGCCAGCAGCTTTGAGACAGGGGGGAACACTGAAGCTTTCTTT.

The chain recombines TRBV6-2 or TRBV6-3 with TRBJ1-1; D unresolved. Germline CDR1 is MNHEY and CDR2 is SVGEGT. This CDR3 contains 16 residues. Trimming pared 0 bases from V and 1 base from J, leaving 12 bases between. In nucleotides, the CDR3 is TGTGCCAGCAGTTACTCCCCCCAGGCCGCGAACACTGAAGCTTTCTTT. Translating gives CASSYSPQAANTEAFF.

J is TRBJ2-4 and V is TRBV28, with a weak D call TRBD2 (6 bases). Germline V gene sequence: CDR1 MDHEN, CDR2 SYDVKM. The CDR3 contains 15 residues. V was cut by 10 bases and J by 1 base, with 17 bases left in between. CDR3 DNA sequence: TGTGCCATCGGACTAACGAATGTTGCCAAAAACATTCAGTACTTC. It specifies CAIGLTNVAKNIQYF.

The chain employs TRBV7-6 and TRBJ1-3; no clear D gene. CDR1 and CDR2 from the germline V gene are SGHVS and FNYEAQ. Trimming took off 5 bases at V and 4 bases at J, with 12 bases between the two ends. The CDR3 has 14 residues. In DNA form, the CDR3 reads TGTGCCAGCAGCCCTGAACTGTCCGGAAACACCATATATTTT. Its protein product is CASSPELSGNTIYF.

This chain links TRBV19 with TRBJ2-2, with D possibly matching TRBD1 (5 bases). CDR3 size: 13 residues. In germline, CDR1 is LNHDA, CDR2 SQIVND (reference sequence). Trimming pared 3 bases from V and 7 bases from J, leaving 9 bases between. The CDR3 region has the DNA TGTGCCAGTAGTATCCAGGGAATCGGGGAGCTGTTTTTT. Translated: CASSIQGIGELFF.

CDR3 nucleotide sequence: TGTGCCAGCAGCCCCGGGACAGGGGTTTCTCATGGCTACACCTTC. Its translation is CASSPGTGVSHGYTF. V is TRBV7-2 and J is TRBJ1-2, with 10 bases lining up with TRBD1. Germline V CDR1 and CDR2: SGHTA, FQGNSA. The CDR3 contains 15 residues. Germline trimming cut 5 bases from V and 6 bases from J; bases unmatched to any gene: 9.

The chain couples TRBV29-1 to TRBJ2-1; 10 nucleotides match TRBD1. The CDR3 loop spans 14 amino acids. Germline lookup yields CDR1 SQVTM and CDR2 ANQGSEA. Unmatched junction bases numbered 9, after V lost 4 bases and J lost 9 bases. The CDR3 loop is CSVGGTGVASEQFF. In DNA, the CDR3 is TGCAGCGTTGGGGGGACAGGGGTTGCCAGTGAGCAGTTCTTC.

The chain uses TRBV13 and TRBJ2-3; 9 nucleotides align to TRBD2. CDR1 is PRHDT and CDR2 is FYEKMQ in the germline V gene (reference sequence). The CDR3 has 16 residues. After removal of 11 bases from V and 5 bases from J, the junction contained 17 bases not matched to a gene. The CDR3 sequence: CARRLGAGGPVDTQYF. Here the CDR3 DNA reads TGTGCCCGCCGCTTGGGGGCGGGGGGGCCAGTAGATACGCAGTATTTT.

The chain joins TRBV18 to TRBJ2-7, with 12 bases matching TRBD2. Germline-derived CDR1 and CDR2 are KGHSH and LQKENI. CDR3 length: 15 residues. V dropped 4 bases and J dropped 3; count of bases not matched to a gene: 4. The CDR3 nucleotides read TGTGCCAGCTCACTGACTAGCGGGAGTAGCTACGAGCAGTACTTC. As protein: CASSLTSGSSYEQYF.

This chain joins TRBV5-1 and TRBJ2-7, with D perhaps TRBD1 (5 bases). In germline, CDR1 is SGHRS, CDR2 YFSETQ. The CDR3 length is 12 residues. Deletions cut 4 bases from V and 4 bases from J, with 9 bases between. The chain's CDR3 is CASSRGRYEQYF. In DNA, the CDR3 is TGCGCCAGCAGCAGGGGTCGGTACGAGCAGTACTTC.

This clone was counted only a few times. The genes are TRBV12-3 or TRBV12-4 and TRBJ1-1; the D is unclear. This CDR3 spans 12 amino acids. V lost 1 base, J lost 10 bases, and 10 bases lay in between. The chain's CDR3 is CASSLGGGRAFF. CDR3 in DNA: TGTGCCAGCAGTTTAGGGGGAGGTAGAGCTTTCTTT.

This chain joins TRBV27 and TRBJ2-7, with D tentatively TRBD1 (6 bases). The germline CDR1 and CDR2 sequences are MNHEY and SMNVEV (reference sequence). The CDR3 loop spans 15 amino acids. With 5 bases removed from V and 1 base from J, the gap between germline ends came to 15 bases. The CDR3 DNA is TGTGCCAGCAGTCCCGACAGGCCCTTTTCCTACGAGCAGTACTTC. Translation: CASSPDRPFSYEQYF.

V and J are TRBV7-8 and TRBJ2-7; TRBD2 matches at 10 bases. V gave up 2 bases and J gave up 9 bases; unmatched junction bases: 7. CDR1 and CDR2 (germline): SGHVS, FQNEAQ. This CDR3 has 14 amino acids. The CDR3 spells CASSLTSGDARQYF. The CDR3 nucleotides are TGTGCCAGCAGCTTAACTAGCGGGGACGCGAGGCAGTACTTC.

The chain carries TRBV7-2 and TRBJ2-6; perhaps TRBD2 as D (5 bases). The CDR3 is made up of 15 amino acids. V was trimmed by 2 bases and J by 2 bases, leaving 7 bases between them. Germline CDR1 reads SGHTA; CDR2 reads FQGNSA. CDR3 sequence reads: CASSLRETGANVLTF. The CDR3 region has the DNA TGTGCCAGCAGCTTAAGGGAGACTGGGGCCAACGTCCTGACTTTC.

This rearrangement joins TRBV5-1 to TRBJ2-5; perhaps TRBD2 as D (6 bases). The CDR3 length is 14 residues. CDR1 and CDR2 from the germline V gene are SGHRS and YFSETQ. Trimming stripped 1 base from V and 3 bases from J, with 10 bases between. The CDR3 region is CASSLNSGEETQYF. The CDR3 DNA sequence: TGCGCCAGCAGCTTGAACTCGGGGGAAGAGACCCAGTACTTC.

The chain couples TRBV5-1 to TRBJ1-1, with 8 nucleotides matching TRBD1. CDR3 size: 15 residues. The germline V gene encodes CDR1 SGHRS and CDR2 YFSETQ. The V gene end was trimmed by 1 base and the J gene end by 6 bases; junction bases not matched to a gene: 8. CDR3 protein: CASSLRGQGNSEAFF. In nucleotides, the CDR3 is TGCGCCAGCAGCTTGCGAGGACAGGGTAATTCTGAAGCTTTCTTT.

The rearrangement joins TRBV12-3 or TRBV12-4 to TRBJ1-3; D remains ambiguous. The length of the CDR3 is 12 residues. V dropped 6 bases and J dropped 4 bases, with 7 bases sitting between them. CDR3 nucleotides: TGTGCCAGCAGCATCCTAGGAAACACCATATATTTT. Translated: CASSILGNTIYF.

The chain carries TRBV6-6 and TRBJ2-7; 11 bases agree with TRBD2. The CDR3 is 15 residues long. V lost 2 bases, J lost 5 bases, and 5 bases stayed unmatched. Germline CDR1 is MNHNY and CDR2 is SVGAGI (reference sequence). This CDR3 reads CASSYPRGLADEQYF. DNA of the CDR3: TGTGCCAGCAGTTACCCCCGGGGACTAGCGGACGAGCAGTACTTC.